The 10 T cell receptor beta chains reported below all come from one sample, sequenced in a study of graft-versus-host responses after intestinal transplantation. The table came from immunoSEQ multiplex PCR; TCRdb's copy has only in-frame clones and leaves some out. The sample lists about 12,000 clones, nearly 95% occurring once. The sequences come from PBMCs, collected around 110 days after intestinal transplant. These receptors were taken from a human patient who received an intestinal transplant, so some T cells may come from the graft donor.

This chain joins TRBV7-2 and TRBJ2-5, with D tentatively TRBD1 (5 bases). The CDR3 contains 13 residues. CDR1 and CDR2 from the germline V gene are SGHTA and FQGNSA. The V gene lost 4 bases and the J gene lost 5 bases, with 11 bases spanning the gap. Here the CDR3 DNA reads TGTGCCAGCAGCTGGACATCCGGCGAGACCCAGTACTTC. This sequence encodes CASSWTSGETQYF.

This clone occurred once. This chain links TRBV5-1 with TRBJ2-1, with 9 bases that match TRBD1. Germline loops: CDR1 SGHRS, CDR2 YFSETQ. The CDR3 is 13 amino acids. V lost 2 bases, J lost 15 bases, and 9 bases stayed unmatched. The CDR3 DNA reads TGCGCCAGCAGCTTAGGACCGGGACAGGGACCGTTCTTC. Translation gives CASSLGPGQGPFF.

The chain employs TRBV7-3 and TRBJ2-1; TRBD1 agrees at 8 bases. The ends lost 5 bases at V and 11 bases at J; junction bases unmatched: 11. The CDR3 extends over 14 amino acids. Germline loops: CDR1 SGHTA, CDR2 FQGTGA. CDR3 residues: CASSPFQGAAKQFF. The CDR3 DNA is TGTGCCAGCAGCCCTTTCCAGGGGGCGGCAAAGCAGTTCTTC.

The chain is built from TRBV19 and TRBJ2-5, with D perhaps matching TRBD2 (6 bases). V lost 0 bases and J lost 2, with 22 bases in between. The CDR3 is made up of 19 amino acids. CDR1 is LNHDA, CDR2 SQIVND, per germline (reference sequence). In DNA, the CDR3 is TGTGCCAGTAGTATAGATCGAGTACTTGGCGGAGGGCCTCAAGAGACCCAGTACTTC. Amino acids: CASSIDRVLGGGPQETQYF. The whole variable domain, remainder taken from reference TRBV19 and TRBJ2-5, is DGGITQSPKYLFRKEGQNVTLSCEQNLNHDAMYWYRQDPGQGLRLIYYSQIVNDFQKGDIAEGYSVSREKKESFPLTVTSAQKNPTAFYLCASSIDRVLGGGPQETQYFGPGTRLLVL.

The V gene is TRBV27, the J gene TRBJ2-5; D tentatively reads TRBD1 or TRBD2 (5 bases each). CDR1 and CDR2 from the germline V gene are MNHEY and SMNVEV (reference sequence). CDR3 length equals 14 residues. Trimming removed 4 bases at V and 1 base at J, with 10 bases between. Here the CDR3 DNA reads TGTGCCAGCAGTTGGGACGGATTCCAAGAGACCCAGTACTTC. It is translated as CASSWDGFQETQYF.

The chain links TRBV6-4 to TRBJ1-1; D ambiguous. Germline loops: CDR1 MRHNA, CDR2 SNTAGT. The CDR3 runs 13 residues. The V end lost 6 bases, the J end lost 0 bases, and 8 bases lay between the germline ends. The CDR3 protein is CASRPTVNTEAFF. The DNA for the CDR3 is TGTGCCAGCAGACCTACAGTGAACACTGAAGCTTTCTTT.

The chain's CDR3 is CASSDRSNTEAFF. The CDR3 DNA reads TGTGCCAGCAGCGACAGGTCGAACACTGAAGCTTTCTTT. V and J are TRBV6-5 and TRBJ1-1; D might be TRBD1 (6 bases). Germline-derived CDR1 and CDR2 are MNHEY and SVGAGI. The V end lost 6 bases, the J end lost 1 base, and 9 bases lay between the germline ends. This CDR3 contains 13 residues.

The V and J genes are TRBV6-5 and TRBJ1-4; unclear D gene. CDR1 and CDR2 (germline): MNHEY, SVGAGI. V was pared by 3 bases and J by 5 bases, with 13 bases between. The CDR3 runs 15 residues. The CDR3 nucleotides read TGTGCCAGCAGTTATGAGGCAGCGAGCAATGAAAAACTGTTTTTT. It translates to CASSYEAASNEKLFF.

This chain uses TRBV9 with TRBJ2-3; D remains ambiguous. Germline CDR1 and CDR2: SGDLS and YYNGEE. The CDR3 has 13 residues. V was clipped by 3 bases and J by 2 bases, with 7 bases between them. The CDR3 DNA follows: TGTGCCAGCAGCGATACACCCACAGATACGCAGTATTTT. It specifies CASSDTPTDTQYF.

The chain has TRBV30 and TRBJ1-5; possible D gene TRBD1, 6 bases. Between the trimmed V and J ends, which lost 2 bases and 9 bases, there was a span of 17 bases. The germline V gene encodes CDR1 GTSNPN and CDR2 SVGIG (reference sequence). CDR3 length: 14 residues. CDR3 sequence: CAWSSSGVVLPQHF. The CDR3 nucleotides are TGTGCCTGGAGTTCATCAGGGGTTGTGTTGCCCCAGCATTTT.